A single sample is the source of the 8 T cell receptor beta chains below, sequenced in a study of control samples from healthy donors and cancer patients. Clones were sequenced by immunoSEQ multiplex PCR, and TCRdb holds only the in-frame ones, with some missing. The sample lists fewer than 200,000 clones; approximately 90% were seen once. The specimen was blood. The receptor source for this set is a young man in good health.

The chain uses TRBV10-3 and TRBJ2-7, with 8 positions matching TRBD2. V lost 2 bases to trimming and J lost 7 bases; unmatched junction nucleotides: 7. CDR3 length equals 14 residues. Germline loops: CDR1 ENHRY, CDR2 SYGVKD. CDR3 coding DNA: TGTGCCATCAGTGAGAGGCCCCGGGAGGGAGAGCAGTACTTC. It is translated as CAISERPREGEQYF.

This chain links TRBV21-1 with TRBJ1-2. TRBV21-1 represents a pseudogene. CDR3 length: 12 amino acids. The CDR3 sequence: CASSTSSYGYTF. CDR3 bases: TGTGCCAGCAGCACTAGCAGCTATGGCTACACCTTC.

The V gene is TRBV5-1, the J gene TRBJ2-1; TRBD2 matches 10 bases. Trimming cost V 7 bases and J 4 bases; bases outside gene matches: 8. Germline V gene lookup returns CDR1 SGHRS and CDR2 YFSETQ. This CDR3 has 15 amino acids. DNA for the CDR3: TGCGCCAGCGGTCCCGGGACTAGCGAATACAATGAGCAGTTCTTC. Translating gives CASGPGTSEYNEQFF.

The rearrangement links TRBV6-5 to TRBJ2-7; D possibly uses TRBD1 or TRBD2 (5 bases each). Germline V gives CDR1 MNHEY, CDR2 SVGAGI. This CDR3 is 12 amino acids long. V was pared by 8 bases and J by 2 bases, with 10 bases between. CDR3 DNA: TGTGCCAGCCTGGGACGGACCTACGAGCAGTACTTC. This codes for CASLGRTYEQYF.

The chain combines TRBV6-5 with TRBJ2-1, with 10 bases aligning to TRBD2. CDR3 length: 15 amino acids. CDR1 and CDR2 from the germline V gene are MNHEY and SVGAGI. The J segment lost 4 bases and the V segment lost 6 bases, leaving 6 bases of the junction unmatched. The CDR3 DNA reads as TGTGCCAGCAGAGCCGGGACTAGCGAGTACAATGAGCAGTTCTTC. This codes for CASRAGTSEYNEQFF.

The chain has TRBV6-2 or TRBV6-3 and TRBJ1-3; D might be TRBD1 (6 bases). The CDR3 spans 16 residues. V dropped 0 bases and J dropped 0 bases, with 9 bases sitting between them. Germline V gives CDR1 MNHEY, CDR2 SVGEGT. The chain's CDR3 is CASSYSRGNSGNTIYF. CDR3 sequence (DNA): TGTGCCAGCAGTTACTCGAGGGGGAACTCTGGAAACACCATATATTTT.

J is TRBJ2-3 and V is TRBV28; no firm D call. Trimming shortened V by 5 bases and J by 5 bases, and 8 bases separated the two germline ends. Germline V gene lookup returns CDR1 MDHEN and CDR2 SYDVKM. This CDR3 is 12 amino acids long. The CDR3 sequence: CASSPTGDTQYF. The CDR3 DNA reads TGTGCCAGCAGTCCCACGGGAGATACGCAGTATTTT.

This chain connects TRBV3-1 (or the pseudogene TRBV3-2) to TRBJ1-3; no firm D call. The V end was cut by 4 bases, the J end by 6 bases, with 16 bases between. The CDR3 totals 15 residues. The V gene's germline CDR1 is LGHDT and CDR2 YNNKEL (reference sequence). This CDR3 reads CASSPAGVGENTIYF. Here the CDR3 DNA reads TGTGCCAGCAGCCCTGCTGGGGTCGGAGAAAACACCATATATTTT.